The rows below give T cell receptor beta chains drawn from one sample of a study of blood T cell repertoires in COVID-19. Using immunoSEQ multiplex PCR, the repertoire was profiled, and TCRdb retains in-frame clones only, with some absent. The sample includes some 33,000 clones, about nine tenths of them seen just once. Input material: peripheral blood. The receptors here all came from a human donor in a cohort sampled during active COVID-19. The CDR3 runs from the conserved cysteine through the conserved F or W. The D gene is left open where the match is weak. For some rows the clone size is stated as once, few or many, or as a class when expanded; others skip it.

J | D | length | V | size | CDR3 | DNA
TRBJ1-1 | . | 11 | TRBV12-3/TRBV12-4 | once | CASSSGTEAFF | TGTGCCAGCAGTTCTGGGACAGAAGCTTTCTTT
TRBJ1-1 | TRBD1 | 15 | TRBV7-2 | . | CASSLGRTGRGEAFF | TGTGCCAGCAGCTTAGGTAGGACAGGTCGGGGTGAAGCTTTCTTT
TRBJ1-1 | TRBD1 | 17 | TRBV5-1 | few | CASSSGLGQGILPEAFF | TGCGCCAGCAGCTCCGGACTGGGACAGGGGATTCTTCCTGAAGCTTTCTTT
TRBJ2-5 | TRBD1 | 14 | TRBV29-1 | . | CSVGQGGGQETQYF | TGCAGCGTTGGACAGGGGGGAGGCCAAGAGACCCAGTACTTC
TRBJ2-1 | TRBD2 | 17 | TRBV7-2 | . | CASSPRIAGGWDHEQFF | TGTGCCAGCAGCCCCCGGATAGCGGGAGGCTGGGATCATGAGCAGTTCTTC
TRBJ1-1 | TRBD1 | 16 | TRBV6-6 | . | CASSTTGGAAGTEAFF | TGTGCCAGCAGTACTACAGGGGGCGCGGCGGGGACTGAAGCTTTCTTT
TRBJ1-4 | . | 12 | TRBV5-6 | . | CASSGQNEKLFF | TGTGCCAGCAGCGGACAGAATGAAAAACTGTTTTTT
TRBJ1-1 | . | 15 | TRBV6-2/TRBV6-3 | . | CASSYRRGRMAEAFF | TGTGCCAGCAGTTACCGGAGAGGGAGAATGGCTGAAGCTTTCTTT
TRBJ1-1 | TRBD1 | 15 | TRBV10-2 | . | CASRTGVILNTEAFF | TGCGCCAGCAGGACAGGGGTTATTCTGAACACTGAAGCTTTCTTT
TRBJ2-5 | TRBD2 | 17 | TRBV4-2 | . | CASSQDRGSGGRETQYF | TGTGCCAGCAGCCAAGATCGAGGTAGCGGGGGACGGGAGACCCAGTACTTC
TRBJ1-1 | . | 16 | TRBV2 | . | CASSALYGAMNTEAFF | TGTGCCAGCAGTGCCCTCTATGGAGCAATGAACACTGAAGCTTTCTTT
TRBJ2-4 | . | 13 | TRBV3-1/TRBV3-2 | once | CASSPGQGNIQYF | TGTGCCAGCAGCCCCGGCCAGGGGAACATTCAGTACTTC
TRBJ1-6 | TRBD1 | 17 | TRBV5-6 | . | CASSLAPGQEKNSPLHF | TGTGCCAGCAGCTTGGCCCCGGGACAGGAGAAGAATTCACCCCTCCACTTT
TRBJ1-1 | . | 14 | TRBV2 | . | CASNEGQLNTEAFF | TGTGCCAGCAACGAAGGACAATTGAACACTGAAGCTTTCTTT
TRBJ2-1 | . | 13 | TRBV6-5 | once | CASRGLSYNEQFF | TGTGCCAGCAGAGGACTATCCTACAATGAGCAGTTCTTC
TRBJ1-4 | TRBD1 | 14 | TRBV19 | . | CASSKQGPNEKLFF | TGTGCCAGTAGTAAACAGGGGCCTAATGAAAAACTGTTTTTT
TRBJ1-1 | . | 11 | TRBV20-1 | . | CSSRLNTEAFF | TGCAGTTCTCGGTTGAACACTGAAGCTTTCTTT
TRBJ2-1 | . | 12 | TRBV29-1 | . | CSVEVTRGEQFF | TGCAGCGTTGAGGTGACTAGAGGCGAGCAGTTCTTC
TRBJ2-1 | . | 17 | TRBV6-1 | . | CASSVTGTFSSYNEQFF | TGTGCCAGCAGTGTAACCGGGACTTTCAGCTCCTACAATGAGCAGTTCTTC
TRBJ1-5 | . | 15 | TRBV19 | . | CASSADSTGAGPQHF | TGTGCCAGTAGTGCCGATTCAACAGGAGCCGGGCCCCAGCATTTT